A selection of T cell receptor beta chains follows, all from one sample in a study of early T cells in non-severe SARS-CoV-2 infection. TCRdb passed the 5' RACE reads through MiXCR, listing each CDR3 protein once. This sample carries approximately 45,000 distinct CDR3 sequences, 9.5% to 13% of them seen once, and the ten largest clones take roughly 10%. The material sequenced was whole blood. These receptors all come from an adult who was a healthcare worker with PCR-confirmed SARS-CoV-2 infection or an uninfected control (not recorded which). Each CDR3 is given with its conserved first and last residue. The order of the fields is CDR3 DNA, CDR3 protein, V gene, D gene, clone size, CDR3 length, J gene. D genes are given only for firm matches. Clone size is not always given. Where it is, it says once, few, many or a class for expanded clones.

CDR3nt: TGTGCCAGCAGCCCGACAGGGGGGCAGCCCCAGCATTTT
CDR3aa: CASSPTGGQPQHF
v_gene: TRBV7-3
d_gene: TRBD1
abundance: .
len: 13
j_gene: TRBJ1-5

CDR3nt: TGTGCCAGCAGCTTGGGACGGCTCATGAACACTGAAGCTTTCTTT
CDR3aa: CASSLGRLMNTEAFF
v_gene: TRBV7-3
d_gene: .
abundance: few
len: 15
j_gene: TRBJ1-1

CDR3nt: TGTGCCACCTCGTTAGGCGGTTGGGACGAGCAGTACTTC
CDR3aa: CATSLGGWDEQYF
v_gene: TRBV6-5
d_gene: .
abundance: .
len: 13
j_gene: TRBJ2-7

CDR3nt: TGTGCCAGCAGCCGGAGCGGGGCGGCTAACTCTGGAAACACCATATATTTT
CDR3aa: CASSRSGAANSGNTIYF
v_gene: TRBV7-2
d_gene: .
abundance: many
len: 17
j_gene: TRBJ1-3

CDR3nt: TGTGCCAGCAGCTTTAGCGGGGGGAACAATGAGCAGTTCTTC
CDR3aa: CASSFSGGNNEQFF
v_gene: TRBV7-6
d_gene: TRBD2
abundance: many
len: 14
j_gene: TRBJ2-1

CDR3nt: TGCAGCGTCGACAGGGGCACGAACACCGGGGAGCTGTTTTTT
CDR3aa: CSVDRGTNTGELFF
v_gene: TRBV29-1
d_gene: TRBD1
abundance: many
len: 14
j_gene: TRBJ2-2

CDR3nt: TGTGCCAGCAGTACCAGGTTAGACACTGAAGCTTTCTTT
CDR3aa: CASSTRLDTEAFF
v_gene: TRBV28
d_gene: .
abundance: .
len: 13
j_gene: TRBJ1-1

CDR3nt: TGTGCCAGCAGACCCGGGACGGAGAACACTGAAGCTTTCTTT
CDR3aa: CASRPGTENTEAFF
v_gene: TRBV7-8
d_gene: .
abundance: .
len: 14
j_gene: TRBJ1-1

CDR3nt: TGCAGCGTTGGGGGCCTTGGGCGGACGAACACTGAAGCTTTCTTT
CDR3aa: CSVGGLGRTNTEAFF
v_gene: TRBV29-1
d_gene: .
abundance: .
len: 15
j_gene: TRBJ1-1

CDR3nt: TGTGCCAGCAGCTTGGATCCGACAGGTACGCAGTATTTT
CDR3aa: CASSLDPTGTQYF
v_gene: TRBV7-2
d_gene: .
abundance: many
len: 13
j_gene: TRBJ2-3

CDR3nt: TGCGCCAGCAGCTGGACCGGGACAGGGTCCTACGAGCAGTACTTC
CDR3aa: CASSWTGTGSYEQYF
v_gene: TRBV5-1
d_gene: TRBD1
abundance: many
len: 15
j_gene: TRBJ2-7